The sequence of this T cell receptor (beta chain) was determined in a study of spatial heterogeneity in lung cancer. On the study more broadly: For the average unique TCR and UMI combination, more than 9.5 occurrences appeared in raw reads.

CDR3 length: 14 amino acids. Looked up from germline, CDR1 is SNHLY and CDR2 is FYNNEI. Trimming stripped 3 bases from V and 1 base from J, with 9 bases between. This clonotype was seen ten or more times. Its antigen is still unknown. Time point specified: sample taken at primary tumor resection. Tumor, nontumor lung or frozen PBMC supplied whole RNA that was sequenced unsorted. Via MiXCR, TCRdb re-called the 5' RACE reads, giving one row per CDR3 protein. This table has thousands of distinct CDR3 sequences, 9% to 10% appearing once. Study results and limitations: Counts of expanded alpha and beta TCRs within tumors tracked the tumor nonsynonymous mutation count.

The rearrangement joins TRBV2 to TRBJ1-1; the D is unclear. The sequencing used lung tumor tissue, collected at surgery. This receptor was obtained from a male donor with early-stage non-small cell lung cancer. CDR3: CASSDLLANTEAFF. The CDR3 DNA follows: TGTGCCAGCAGTGATTTGCTCGCGAACACTGAAGCTTTCTTT.